One sample yielded the 15 T cell receptor beta chains listed below, sequenced in a study of T cells in Graves' hyperthyroidism and ophthalmopathy. The TCR beta CDR3 regions underwent amplification using RNA transcripts as the source. With the HTBI primer set, the TCR CDR3 went through a first round of RT-PCR. TCRdb re-analysed the multiplex PCR reads in MiXCR, keeping a single row per CDR3 protein. Here the sample spans hundreds of thousands of distinct CDR3 sequences, around 15% being singletons. The specimen was blood. Source of these receptors: a woman aged 18-29 years with Graves' hyperthyroidism.

This clonotype has more than one count but fewer than ten. The J gene is TRBJ2-1, the V gene TRBV4-3; D not certain. Trimming removed 4 bases at V and 8 bases at J, with 12 bases between. CDR3 length: 13 residues. Germline CDR1 and CDR2: LGHNA and YSLEER. CDR3 protein: CASSPRLGDEQFF. In DNA form, the CDR3 reads TGCGCCAGCAGCCCCCGGCTAGGCGATGAGCAGTTCTTC.

The sample holds many counts of this clonotype. The V call is TRBV6-1, the J call TRBJ1-1; D uncertain. This CDR3 spans 15 amino acids. Germline assignment: CDR1 MNHNS and CDR2 SASEGT. V shed 4 bases and J shed 4 bases, with 16 bases lying between them. The CDR3 coding sequence is TGTGCCAGCAGTGCCCTTAGGGCTGTGGGCACTGAAGCTTTCTTT. It yields the protein CASSALRAVGTEAFF.

V and J are TRBV28 and TRBJ1-1; D is unclear. The CDR3 is made up of 13 amino acids. V gave up 9 bases and J gave up 1 base, with 12 bases separating them. Germline CDR1 and CDR2: MDHEN and SYDVKM. CDR3 in DNA: TGTGCCAGTCTCCGCTCCGAGAACACTGAAGCTTTCTTT. Protein sequence: CASLRSENTEAFF.

The rearrangement joins TRBV5-1 to TRBJ2-2; possibly TRBD2 for D (6 bases). The CDR3 loop spans 20 amino acids. Per the germline V gene, CDR1 is SGHRS and CDR2 is YFSETQ. V was shortened by 0 bases and J by 0 bases, with 21 bases between the two germline ends. In DNA form, the CDR3 reads TGCGCCAGCAGCTTGGGGGTCGGTAGCGGACCTCTCCCGAACACCGGGGAGCTGTTTTTT. This codes for CASSLGVGSGPLPNTGELFF.

This clonotype has at least ten counts. The chain employs TRBV6-6 and TRBJ2-3, with a tentative D call TRBD2 (7 bases). V was trimmed by 2 bases and J by 9 bases, leaving 18 bases between them. Germline values: CDR1 MNHNY, CDR2 SVGAGI (reference sequence). CDR3 length equals 15 residues. In DNA, the CDR3 is TGTGCCAGCAGTTACGAGGGAGGGTTAACAGGGACGCAGTATTTT. It yields the protein CASSYEGGLTGTQYF.

This clonotype was recorded many times. The gene calls are TRBV28 and TRBJ2-1; D possibly matches TRBD1 or TRBD2 (5 bases each). Per germline, CDR1 MDHEN and CDR2 SYDVKM. The length of the CDR3 is 13 residues. V was shortened by 6 bases and J by 8 bases, with 14 bases between the two germline ends. CDR3 in amino acids: CASSPPGRYEQFF. The DNA for the CDR3 is TGTGCCAGCAGCCCCCCGGGGCGTTATGAGCAGTTCTTC.

The sample holds a few counts of this clonotype. V and J are TRBV10-3 and TRBJ1-1; the D gene is possibly TRBD1 (5 bases). Germline V CDR1 and CDR2: ENHRY, SYGVKD. V lost 3 bases to trimming and J lost 1 base, with 12 bases between them. This CDR3 is built from 15 residues. CDR3 residues: CAISDPTATNTEAFF. The CDR3 DNA sequence: TGTGCCATCAGTGATCCGACAGCGACGAACACTGAAGCTTTCTTT.

This clonotype has at least ten counts. This chain uses TRBV6-1 with TRBJ2-7; 12 bases line up with TRBD2. The CDR3 contains 14 residues. Germline V gene data show CDR1 as MNHNS and CDR2 as SASEGT. With V trimmed by 5 bases and J by 7 bases, 6 bases remained unmatched. CDR3 region: CASSSTSGRLEQYF. The CDR3, as DNA: TGTGCCAGCAGTTCCACTAGCGGGAGGTTAGAGCAGTACTTC.

In regard to this clonotype: A much larger clone differs by one base, so this may be a read error. The V call is TRBV20-1, the J call TRBJ2-1, with D uncertain. The better agreement between TRBJ2-7 and the DNA end casts doubt on the J call. This CDR3 region has 12 residues. Germline CDR1 DFQATT, CDR2 SNEGSKA (reference sequence). The DNA for the CDR3 is TGCAGTGCTAGTGGGAACTACAATGAGCAGTACTTC. It codes for CSASGNYNEQYF.

The chain couples TRBV7-2 to TRBJ2-2; TRBD2 matches 16 bases. The V and J ends lost 3 bases and 4 bases, in that order; junction bases with no gene match: 17. This CDR3 region has 22 residues. CDR1 and CDR2 from the germline V gene are SGHTA and FQGNSA. In nucleotides, the CDR3 is TGTGCCAGCAGCTTGAGGGGGAGCGGGACTAGCGGGAGGGCCTTTTTCACCGGGGAGCTGTTTTTT. The encoded protein is CASSLRGSGTSGRAFFTGELFF.

This clonotype was recorded at least ten times. This chain uses TRBV11-3 with TRBJ1-1; D possibly corresponds to TRBD1 (6 bases). Germline values: CDR1 SGHNT, CDR2 YENEEA. Deletions cut 7 bases from V and 6 bases from J, with 15 bases between. CDR3 length: 13 amino acids. CDR3 protein: CASKGRGFPEAFF. For the CDR3, the DNA is TGTGCCAGCAAAGGCAGGGGTTTTCCTGAAGCTTTCTTT.

This clonotype occurred a few times. This sequence joins TRBV5-5 and TRBJ2-5; 7 bases align to TRBD2. This CDR3 is built from 17 residues. The junction had 16 bases not matched to a gene; V was cut back by 3 bases and J by 5 bases. CDR1 and CDR2 from the germline V gene are SGHKS and YYEKEE (reference sequence). CDR3 sequence reads: CASSSSRPGRVRETQYF. DNA of the CDR3: TGTGCCAGCAGCTCCTCGCGGCCAGGGAGGGTCCGGGAGACCCAGTACTTC.

This clonotype was found many times. The chain links TRBV20-1 to TRBJ2-5; 12 bases are shared with TRBD2. The V segment lost 1 base and the J segment 4 bases; nucleotides outside the gene matches: 7. The CDR3 loop spans 16 amino acids. Looked up from germline, CDR1 is DFQATT and CDR2 is SNEGSKA (reference sequence). As DNA, the CDR3 is TGCAGTGCTAGAGTTCCTAGCGGGAGGGTTAGAGAGACCCAGTACTTC. Translating gives CSARVPSGRVRETQYF.

This clonotype was observed many times. The chain links TRBV28 to TRBJ1-5, with D unclear. The CDR3 extends over 12 amino acids. The V end was cut by 6 bases, the J end by 3 bases, with 6 bases between. Germline V gene data show CDR1 as MDHEN and CDR2 as SYDVKM. The CDR3, as DNA: TGTGCCAGCAGGGCAGTCAATCAGCCCCAGCATTTT. Amino acids: CASRAVNQPQHF.

This clonotype showed up many times. J is TRBJ2-5 and V is TRBV20-1; D remains ambiguous. The CDR3 extends over 15 amino acids. Germline V gives CDR1 DFQATT, CDR2 SNEGSKA (reference sequence). The V gene lost 1 base and the J gene lost 3 bases, with 15 bases spanning the gap. Written as DNA, the CDR3 is TGCAGTGCTAGAGGAAAGGTCGGGTCGGAAGAGACCCAGTACTTC. It encodes CSARGKVGSEETQYF.